The 32 T cell receptor beta chains in this list originate from one sample, sequenced in a study of blood T cells in healthy people across ages. Next came a second PCR, run for about 6 to 12 cycles, which used a sample-barcoded 5' primer along with a J-beta primer mix. TCRdb called the 5' RACE reads again in MiXCR, with one record for every CDR3 protein. Of 850,000 to 1,000,000 distinct CDR3 sequences listed, roughly 50% are singletons. Sequences were obtained from blood. Source of these receptors: a woman aged 55 to 70 in good health.

The chain joins TRBV6-2 or TRBV6-3 to TRBJ1-1, with TRBD1 identical over 10 bases. Trimming removed 5 bases from V and 8 bases from J; junction bases left unmatched: 8. CDR3 size: 14 residues. Per the germline V gene, CDR1 is MNHEY and CDR2 is SVGEGT. The CDR3 is CASSTGTGAGEAFF. DNA of the CDR3: TGTGCCAGCAGTACCGGGACAGGGGCTGGGGAAGCTTTCTTT.

This clonotype appeared a few times. The chain combines TRBV6-4 with TRBJ1-1; TRBD1 matches at 7 bases. Trimming took 2 bases from V and 5 from J; bases not matched to a gene: 8. The CDR3 covers 15 residues. CDR1 MRHNA and CDR2 SNTAGT come from the germline V gene. CDR3: CASSDTGQPKTEAFF. The CDR3, as DNA: TGTGCCAGCAGTGACACGGGACAGCCGAAGACTGAAGCTTTCTTT.

This chain connects TRBV2 to TRBJ2-3; possible D gene TRBD2, 5 bases. V was clipped by 9 bases and J by 9 bases, with 13 bases between them. Germline lookup yields CDR1 SNHLY and CDR2 FYNNEI. The CDR3 totals 11 residues. Here the CDR3 DNA reads TGTGCCAGTTCAGTAGCGAACACGCAGTATTTT. Its protein is CASSVANTQYF. The whole variable domain, remainder taken from reference TRBV2 and TRBJ2-3, is EPEVTQTPSHQVTQMGQEVILRCVPISNHLYFYWYRQILGQKVEFLVSFYNNEISEKSEIFDDQFSVERPDGSNFTLKIRSTKLEDSAMYFCASSVANTQYFGPGTRLTVL.

This rearrangement joins TRBV9 to TRBJ1-1; D not certain. Trimming shortened V by 3 bases and J by 0 bases, and 9 bases separated the two germline ends. Germline V gene sequence: CDR1 SGDLS, CDR2 YYNGEE. The CDR3 is 14 amino acids. CDR3 coding DNA: TGTGCCAGCAGCGGCGGCAACATGAACACTGAAGCTTTCTTT. Translating it yields CASSGGNMNTEAFF.

This clonotype was observed a few times. The J gene is TRBJ2-3, the V gene TRBV7-8; D may match TRBD1 or TRBD2 (5 bases each). The CDR3 loop spans 15 amino acids. V was clipped by 7 bases and J by 0 bases, with 14 bases between them. CDR1 is SGHVS and CDR2 is FQNEAQ in the germline V gene. The DNA of the CDR3 is TGTGCCAGCAAGTACCGGGACCCGAGCACAGATACGCAGTATTTT. Translation gives CASKYRDPSTDTQYF.

This clonotype was observed a handful of times. The V and J genes are TRBV2 and TRBJ2-1, with D perhaps TRBD1 or TRBD2 (5 bases each). Germline assignment: CDR1 SNHLY and CDR2 FYNNEI. Trimming took off 5 bases at V and 10 bases at J, with 12 bases between the two ends. This CDR3 region has 12 residues. CDR3 bases: TGTGCCAGCAGTTATGACTGGGGGGAGCAGTTCTTC. Translating it yields CASSYDWGEQFF.

This clonotype appeared many times. This chain uses TRBV4-1 with TRBJ2-5, with TRBD1 identical over 7 bases. Germline values: CDR1 MGHRA, CDR2 YSYEKL. The CDR3 is made up of 15 amino acids. V gave up 5 bases and J gave up 0 bases; unmatched junction bases: 6. The CDR3 spells CASSVQGKYQETQYF. CDR3 bases: TGCGCCAGCAGCGTACAGGGGAAGTACCAAGAGACCCAGTACTTC.

There are a few counts of this clonotype. The chain combines TRBV12-3 or TRBV12-4 with TRBJ2-7, with TRBD1 as a possible D gene (6 bases). CDR3 length: 16 residues. Trimming took off 6 bases at V and 10 bases at J, with 28 bases between the two ends. The CDR3 DNA reads TGTGCCAGCAGCTACCGGGACACCTTGCCCCGAGGTATTCAGTACTTC. This encodes CASSYRDTLPRGIQYF.

V is TRBV12-3 or TRBV12-4 and J is TRBJ2-3; 8 bases match TRBD1. Trimming at V came to 6 bases and at J to 4 bases, leaving 6 bases not matched to a gene. CDR3 length equals 14 residues. CDR3 loop: CASRKTGVPDTQYF. As DNA, the CDR3 is TGTGCCAGCAGAAAGACAGGGGTCCCAGATACGCAGTATTTT.

The chain links TRBV7-6 to TRBJ2-6; D possibly corresponds to TRBD2 (5 bases). The germline gives CDR1 SGHVS, CDR2 FNYEAQ. Trimming removed 2 bases at V and 2 bases at J, with 10 bases between. The length of the CDR3 is 16 residues. The CDR3 coding sequence is TGTGCCAGCAGCTTAACCACAGCGGCTGGGGCCAACGTCCTGACTTTC. This codes for CASSLTTAAGANVLTF.

A word on this clonotype: One end of the junction does not line up with germline, which may come from a read error. The rearrangement joins TRBV6-6 to TRBJ2-6; a possible D gene is TRBD1 (5 bases). This CDR3 has 16 residues. CDR1 and CDR2 (germline): MNHNY, SVGAGI (reference sequence). The CDR3 loop is CASSYQTNSGADVLTF. CDR3 bases: TGTGCCAGCAGCTATCAGACCAACTCTGGGGCCGACGTCCTGACTTTC.

This clonotype was found once. V usage is TRBV12-3 or TRBV12-4 and J usage is TRBJ2-1; 8 bases are shared with TRBD2. Trimming took 5 bases from V and 6 from J; bases not matched to a gene: 15. This CDR3 has 17 residues. CDR3 DNA sequence: TGTGCCAGCAGTCCCCGGGAGGGAGCGGGAGTTCCCAATGAGCAGTTCTTC. Protein sequence: CASSPREGAGVPNEQFF.

Only a few counts were recorded for this clonotype. The chain recombines TRBV10-3 with TRBJ2-3, with 16 bases that match TRBD2. V dropped 2 bases and J dropped 5; count of bases not matched to a gene: 7. CDR1 is ENHRY and CDR2 is SYGVKD in the germline V gene. The CDR3 spans 18 residues. This chain's CDR3 is CAISEPLGTSGRGDTQYF. The DNA of the CDR3 is TGTGCCATCAGTGAGCCCCTCGGGACTAGCGGGAGGGGAGATACGCAGTATTTT.

V gene TRBV3-1 combines with J gene TRBJ2-3; TRBD1 is a possible D gene (5 bases). This CDR3 spans 13 amino acids. V was pared by 3 bases and J by 12 bases, with 16 bases between. Germline loops: CDR1 LGHDT, CDR2 YNNKEL (reference sequence). CDR3 amino acids: CASSQIKGLPQYF. For the CDR3, the DNA is TGTGCCAGCAGCCAGATAAAGGGGCTCCCCCAGTATTTT.

This sequence joins TRBV11-2 and TRBJ1-2, with a possible D match to TRBD1 (5 bases). Germline V lookup: CDR1 SGHAT, CDR2 FQNNGV. With 3 bases removed from V and 7 bases from J, the gap between germline ends came to 15 bases. There are 14 residues in the CDR3. In DNA, the CDR3 is TGTGCCAGCAGCTTTCCCTCACAGGCAGGTGGCTACACCTTC. As protein: CASSFPSQAGGYTF.

The V and J genes are TRBV7-2 and TRBJ2-3; D is uncertain. Germline lookup yields CDR1 SGHTA and CDR2 FQGNSA. The length of the CDR3 is 15 residues. With 5 bases removed from V and 3 bases from J, the gap between germline ends came to 15 bases. CDR3 region: CASSLKVVGTDTQYF. CDR3 coding DNA: TGTGCCAGCAGCCTCAAAGTGGTGGGTACAGATACGCAGTATTTT.

The gene calls are TRBV7-3 and TRBJ2-7, with 7 bases identical to TRBD2. CDR1 is SGHTA, CDR2 FQGTGA, per germline. The CDR3 is 14 residues long. Trimming took 8 bases from V and 5 from J; bases not matched to a gene: 12. DNA for the CDR3: TGTGCCAGCTCACCCCGGGGAGGGTCGGACGAGCAGTACTTC. This sequence encodes CASSPRGGSDEQYF. Filled out from reference TRBV7-3 and TRBJ2-7, the complete variable domain reads GAGVSQTPSNKVTEKGKYVELRCDPISGHTALYWYRQSLGQGPEFLIYFQGTGAADDSGLPNDRFFAVRPEGSVSTLKIQRTERGDSAVYLCASSPRGGSDEQYFGPGTRLTVT.

This clonotype was recorded at least ten times. V and J are TRBV5-1 and TRBJ2-2; 7 positions match TRBD2. The CDR3 has 16 residues. Unmatched junction bases numbered 6, after V lost 0 bases and J lost 4 bases. The germline gives CDR1 SGHRS, CDR2 YFSETQ. This chain's CDR3 is CASSLVAGEGTGELFF. The DNA of the CDR3 is TGCGCCAGCAGCTTGGTCGCGGGAGAAGGCACCGGGGAGCTGTTTTTT.

The chain joins TRBV30 to TRBJ2-1, with 10 nucleotides matching TRBD2. The CDR3 runs to 15 residues. Trimming at V came to 2 bases and at J to 8 bases, leaving 9 bases not matched to a gene. CDR1 GTSNPN and CDR2 SVGIG come from the germline V gene (reference sequence). The CDR3 nucleotides read TGTGCCTGGAGTTTAAGGCTAGCGGGAGTTTATGAGCAGTTCTTC. This encodes CAWSLRLAGVYEQFF.

This chain joins TRBV11-2 and TRBJ1-6; the match to TRBD1 covers 7 bases. Trimming at V came to 8 bases and at J to 7 bases, leaving 11 bases not matched to a gene. The CDR3 spans 15 residues. Germline V gene data show CDR1 as SGHAT and CDR2 as FQNNGV. This CDR3 reads CASAMLVQGNSPLHF. The CDR3 nucleotides read TGTGCCAGCGCGATGCTTGTACAGGGGAATTCACCCCTCCACTTT.

This clonotype occurred once. The chain links TRBV9 to TRBJ2-3; possible D gene TRBD2, 5 bases. CDR1 and CDR2 (germline): SGDLS, YYNGEE. Trimming took off 1 base at V and 6 bases at J, with 15 bases between the two ends. There are 15 residues in the CDR3. The CDR3 here is CASSVTPGPGDTQYF. The CDR3 DNA follows: TGTGCCAGCAGCGTAACCCCTGGTCCGGGGGATACGCAGTATTTT.

CDR3 in amino acids: CASSTRQGQQFF. The CDR3 bases are TGTGCCAGCAGTACGAGGCAGGGTCAGCAGTTCTTC. This sequence joins TRBV6-5 and TRBJ2-1; a possible D gene is TRBD1 (5 bases). CDR1 is MNHEY, CDR2 SVGAGI, per germline. The CDR3 totals 12 residues. V lost 5 bases, J lost 11 bases, and 13 bases lay in between.

This clonotype was observed at least ten times. V and J are TRBV29-1 and TRBJ1-5; D perhaps matches TRBD1 (6 bases). This CDR3 has 14 residues. Germline V gives CDR1 SQVTM, CDR2 ANQGSEA. V lost 4 bases to trimming and J lost 4 bases, with 14 bases between them. CDR3 protein: CSVAQDSHNQPQHF. The DNA for the CDR3 is TGCAGCGTTGCTCAGGACAGTCATAATCAGCCCCAGCATTTT.

This clonotype was counted at least ten times. The chain links TRBV29-1 to TRBJ2-7; 8 bases are shared with TRBD2. Trimming removed 7 bases from V and 4 bases from J; junction bases left unmatched: 9. Germline CDR1 SQVTM, CDR2 ANQGSEA. CDR3 size: 13 residues. CDR3: CSGMDSGTYEQYF. CDR3 nucleotides: TGCAGCGGGATGGATAGCGGGACTTACGAGCAGTACTTC.

V gene TRBV29-1 combines with J gene TRBJ2-1; 9 bases fit TRBD2. The germline V gene has CDR1 SQVTM and CDR2 ANQGSEA. The length of the CDR3 is 15 residues. After removal of 3 bases from V and 2 bases from J, the junction contained 5 bases not matched to a gene. The CDR3: CSVDGAGGPYNEQFF. The CDR3 coding sequence is TGCAGCGTTGATGGTGCGGGAGGGCCCTACAATGAGCAGTTCTTC.

This clonotype was detected a few times. This sequence joins TRBV11-2 and TRBJ2-3; D unclear. There are 14 residues in the CDR3. CDR1 and CDR2 (germline): SGHAT, FQNNGV. Trimming left V 3 bases short and J 2 bases short, with 9 bases between. CDR3 sequence reads: CASSFMVATDTQYF. The CDR3 region has the DNA TGTGCCAGCAGCTTTATGGTGGCCACAGATACGCAGTATTTT. The variable domain in full, with the rest retrieved from reference TRBV11-2 and TRBJ2-3, is EAGVAQSPRYKIIEKRQSVAFWCNPISGHATLYWYQQILGQGPKLLIQFQNNGVVDDSQLPKDRFSAERLKGVDSTLKIQPAKLEDSAVYLCASSFMVATDTQYFGPGTRLTVL.

The rearrangement links TRBV5-1 to TRBJ2-5; D perhaps matches TRBD2 (6 bases). The end of the DNA fits TRBJ2-7 better, so the J call may be wrong. The germline gives CDR1 SGHRS, CDR2 YFSETQ. This CDR3 contains 15 residues. For the CDR3, the DNA is TGCGCCAGCAGCCCCCTTAGGATAGCGGCCTACGAGCAGTACTTC. Its protein is CASSPLRIAAYEQYF.

J is TRBJ2-3 and V is TRBV2, with 9 positions matching TRBD1. The CDR3 has 13 amino acids. The J segment lost 5 bases and the V segment lost 6 bases, leaving 3 bases of the junction unmatched. Germline lookup yields CDR1 SNHLY and CDR2 FYNNEI. CDR3 in amino acids: CASSEDRGDTQYF. CDR3 in DNA: TGTGCCAGCAGCGAGGACAGGGGAGATACGCAGTATTTT.

This clonotype has just a few counts. The rearrangement joins TRBV4-1 to TRBJ2-1, with a weak D call TRBD1 (5 bases). V lost 0 bases and J 4 bases, leaving 16 bases between the germline ends. The CDR3 loop spans 17 amino acids. Per germline, CDR1 MGHRA and CDR2 YSYEKL. CDR3 sequence (DNA): TGCGCCAGCAGCCAAGATGCGCCTAGGGGCCTTTACAATGAGCAGTTCTTC. It specifies CASSQDAPRGLYNEQFF.

The rearrangement links TRBV9 to TRBJ2-1, with D perhaps matching TRBD2 (5 bases). The CDR3 is made up of 12 amino acids. The ends were cut back, 0 bases at V and 7 bases at J, with 5 bases in the middle. The germline gives CDR1 SGDLS, CDR2 YYNGEE. The CDR3 spells CASSVGENEQFF. The DNA of the CDR3 is TGTGCCAGCAGCGTAGGGGAGAATGAGCAGTTCTTC.

This chain joins TRBV10-3 and TRBJ2-1; tentatively, D is TRBD2 (6 bases). This CDR3 has 18 residues. The V end was cut by 5 bases, the J end by 3 bases, with 23 bases between. Germline lookup yields CDR1 ENHRY and CDR2 SYGVKD. This CDR3 is CAISSSAVSGSHYNEQFF. For the CDR3, the DNA is TGTGCCATCAGTTCCTCTGCAGTATCCGGGAGTCACTACAATGAGCAGTTCTTC.

This chain connects TRBV2 to TRBJ2-4; 8 nucleotides match TRBD2. This CDR3 is built from 15 residues. CDR1 and CDR2 from the germline V gene are SNHLY and FYNNEI. With V trimmed by 2 bases and J by 8 bases, 8 bases remained unmatched. CDR3 amino acids: CASSERQREFDIQYF. The CDR3 region has the DNA TGTGCCAGCAGTGAACGGCAGCGGGAGTTCGACATTCAGTACTTC.